By share of the sample, the clone carrying this TCR beta chain is medium-sized (0.01 to 0.1%). What it binds is not known. This entry belongs to a study of metastatic and nonmetastatic thyroid tumors. The overall study: Across blood and tumor or nodule tissue, repertoires from malignant and benign thyroid patients were compared with one another.

Findings of the study overall: In both blood and tumor samples, TCR beta diversity was reported significantly higher for malignant than benign nodules.

Thyroid surgery was performed in patients who had received no treatment beforehand. The CDR3 has 13 residues. The germline CDR1 and CDR2 sequences are MNHNS and SASEGT. Trimming left V 5 bases short and J 4 bases short, with 11 bases between. Original processing methods: CDR3 was compared across clinicopathological groups, and the resulting differences were used to build a distant-metastasis classifier for papillary thyroid cancer. TCRdb re-clonotyped the PCR reads through MiXCR. None of the V and J calls come from the authors' own analysis; TCRdb made them. The sample records about 20,000 clones, more than 10% being singletons.

The sample comprised blood. V usage is TRBV6-1 and J usage is TRBJ1-2, with a tentative D call TRBD1 (5 bases). This clonotype was obtained from a male donor with papillary thyroid cancer or a benign thyroid nodule (not recorded which). Some clones in this sample may be carry-over from other donors' samples. In nucleotides, the CDR3 is TGTGCCAGCAGTCCCGCCACAGGCTATGGCTACACCTTC. Translated, it gives CASSPATGYGYTF.